This T cell receptor beta chain was found in a study of T cells in Graves' hyperthyroidism and ophthalmopathy. Study outcomes and limitations: Blood held most thyroid clonotypes expanded above 0.001 frequency.

Germline V CDR1 and CDR2: SGDLS, YYNGEE. The trim removed 4 bases at V and 1 base at J, leaving 4 bases unmatched. This CDR3 comprises 15 residues. This clonotype came up a few times. Its target is not known. The source material, RNA transcripts, was used to amplify TCR beta CDR3 regions. First-round RT-PCR with HTBI primers amplified the TCR CDR3 region. TCRdb fed the multiplex PCR reads into MiXCR, producing one record per CDR3 protein. The sample holds approximately 100,000 distinct CDR3 sequences; over 45% are singletons and the top ten take roughly 26%. The sequenced material came from blood. This rearrangement joins TRBV9 to TRBJ2-3; 9 bases fit TRBD2. The TCR sequence derives from a man aged 35 to 55 with Graves' hyperthyroidism. The CDR3 DNA follows: TGTGCCAGCAGCTCCCGGACTAGCGGCACAGATACGCAGTATTTT. This translates into CASSSRTSGTDTQYF.